The rows below give T cell receptor beta chains drawn from one sample of a study of blood T cell repertoires in COVID-19. The assay was immunoSEQ multiplex PCR, and TCRdb's table has in-frame clones only and misses some. This repertoire shows 100,000 or so clones, 75% to 90% found once; its top ten account for under 20%. The specimen was peripheral blood. The receptor set was obtained from a human donor in a cohort sampled during active COVID-19. CDR3s include the opening cysteine and the closing phenylalanine or tryptophan. A D gene is named only where the DNA matches it firmly. Only part of the rows carry a size: once, few, many, or a class if the clone is expanded.

clone_size: .
v_call: TRBV6-5
cdr3_length: 14
d_call: .
j_call: TRBJ2-5
cdr3_nt: TGTGCCAGCAGTTACTCGTCAGGCCAAGAGACCCAGTACTTC
cdr3_aa: CASSYSSGQETQYF

clone_size: few
v_call: TRBV6-1
cdr3_length: 19
d_call: TRBD1
j_call: TRBJ1-2
cdr3_nt: TGTGCCAGCAGTGGGGACAGCTCGTCTTTTCCGTTTACTAACTATGGCTACACCTTC
cdr3_aa: CASSGDSSSFPFTNYGYTF

clone_size: .
v_call: TRBV4-2
cdr3_length: 16
d_call: .
j_call: TRBJ2-7
cdr3_nt: TGTGCCAGCAGCCAAGATTTTGCAGGGGCCTCATACGAGCAGTACTTC
cdr3_aa: CASSQDFAGASYEQYF

clone_size: .
v_call: TRBV28
cdr3_length: 13
d_call: .
j_call: TRBJ2-7
cdr3_nt: TGTGCCAGCAGTTTAGGACAGTCCTATGAGCAGTACTTC
cdr3_aa: CASSLGQSYEQYF

clone_size: .
v_call: TRBV5-1
cdr3_length: 15
d_call: TRBD1
j_call: TRBJ2-7
cdr3_nt: TGCGCCAGCCGCCCGACAACAGGGGGCTCCTACGAGCAGTACTTC
cdr3_aa: CASRPTTGGSYEQYF

clone_size: .
v_call: TRBV7-2
cdr3_length: 16
d_call: TRBD1
j_call: TRBJ2-3
cdr3_nt: TGTGCCAGCAGCGGACGACAGGGCATCCGAGGCGATACGCAGTATTTT
cdr3_aa: CASSGRQGIRGDTQYF

clone_size: .
v_call: TRBV13
cdr3_length: 16
d_call: TRBD2
j_call: TRBJ2-7
cdr3_nt: TGTGCCAGCAGCTTAGGGGGACTAGCGGCTATCTACGAGCAGTACTTC
cdr3_aa: CASSLGGLAAIYEQYF

clone_size: few
v_call: TRBV28
cdr3_length: 16
d_call: TRBD2
j_call: TRBJ2-1
cdr3_nt: TGTGCCAGCAGTTTTGGAGCTAGCGGGAGGCGGGATGAGCAGTTCTTC
cdr3_aa: CASSFGASGRRDEQFF

clone_size: once
v_call: TRBV11-2
cdr3_length: 16
d_call: .
j_call: TRBJ1-1
cdr3_nt: TGTGCCAGCAGCTCCTATGCCACAGGGATCAACACTGAAGCTTTCTTT
cdr3_aa: CASSSYATGINTEAFF

clone_size: .
v_call: TRBV5-1
cdr3_length: 18
d_call: TRBD2
j_call: TRBJ2-1
cdr3_nt: TGCGCCAGCAGCCACCCGTCTAGCGGGCCGGACTCCTACAATGAGCAGTTCTTC
cdr3_aa: CASSHPSSGPDSYNEQFF

clone_size: .
v_call: TRBV18
cdr3_length: 14
d_call: .
j_call: TRBJ1-2
cdr3_nt: TGTGCCAGCTCACCTGCCGGGACTCCGTATGGCTACACCTTC
cdr3_aa: CASSPAGTPYGYTF

clone_size: .
v_call: TRBV9
cdr3_length: 13
d_call: TRBD2
j_call: TRBJ2-7
cdr3_nt: TGTGCCAACTACGGGAGGGGAGGCTACGAGCAGTACTTC
cdr3_aa: CANYGRGGYEQYF

clone_size: .
v_call: TRBV11-2
cdr3_length: 15
d_call: .
j_call: TRBJ1-6
cdr3_nt: TGTGCCAGCAGCTTAATTTCGGTCCCTAATTCACCCCTCCACTTT
cdr3_aa: CASSLISVPNSPLHF

clone_size: once
v_call: TRBV5-4
cdr3_length: 15
d_call: .
j_call: TRBJ2-3
cdr3_nt: TGTGCCAGCAGCTCCAGTCCGGGGGTCACAGATACGCAGTATTTT
cdr3_aa: CASSSSPGVTDTQYF

clone_size: .
v_call: TRBV10-2
cdr3_length: 14
d_call: TRBD1
j_call: TRBJ2-3
cdr3_nt: TGCGCCAGCACCCGAATGGACAGGACAGATACGCAGTATTTT
cdr3_aa: CASTRMDRTDTQYF

clone_size: .
v_call: TRBV7-9
cdr3_length: 15
d_call: .
j_call: TRBJ2-5
cdr3_nt: TGTGCCAGCAGCCCTGGGAGGAGGCCCCAAGAGACCCAGTACTTC
cdr3_aa: CASSPGRRPQETQYF

clone_size: .
v_call: TRBV30
cdr3_length: 11
d_call: .
j_call: TRBJ1-3
cdr3_nt: TGTGCCTGGAGTCTCGTAAACACCATATATTTT
cdr3_aa: CAWSLVNTIYF

clone_size: .
v_call: TRBV5-1
cdr3_length: 14
d_call: .
j_call: TRBJ2-5
cdr3_nt: TGCGCCAGCAGCTTTAATAGCGCTGGCGAGACCCAGTACTTC
cdr3_aa: CASSFNSAGETQYF

clone_size: .
v_call: TRBV18
cdr3_length: 14
d_call: .
j_call: TRBJ1-5
cdr3_nt: TGTGCCAGCTCCCTCGTCTCAGACAATCAGCCCCAGCATTTT
cdr3_aa: CASSLVSDNQPQHF

clone_size: many
v_call: TRBV6-5
cdr3_length: 14
d_call: .
j_call: TRBJ1-2
cdr3_nt: TGTGCCAGCGGTAATACAGGGCGTGTTAGCGGCTACACCTTC
cdr3_aa: CASGNTGRVSGYTF

clone_size: .
v_call: TRBV6-6
cdr3_length: 14
d_call: .
j_call: TRBJ1-5
cdr3_nt: TGTGCCAGCAGTTACTCCCCGGAGGATCAGCCCCAGCATTTT
cdr3_aa: CASSYSPEDQPQHF

clone_size: .
v_call: TRBV19
cdr3_length: 16
d_call: .
j_call: TRBJ1-2
cdr3_nt: TGTGCCAGTATCGGGGCAGGGGTGCCCGGGGACTATGGCTACACCTTC
cdr3_aa: CASIGAGVPGDYGYTF

clone_size: once
v_call: TRBV7-6
cdr3_length: 18
d_call: .
j_call: TRBJ2-7
cdr3_nt: TGTGCCAGCAGCCCTCTGAGGCCGGGACAACTCGGCTCCTACGAGCAGTACTTC
cdr3_aa: CASSPLRPGQLGSYEQYF

clone_size: .
v_call: TRBV6-5
cdr3_length: 16
d_call: .
j_call: TRBJ2-7
cdr3_nt: TGTGCCAGCAGTTACTTTAGGGCAGGGCAGTCCTACGAGCAGTACTTC
cdr3_aa: CASSYFRAGQSYEQYF

clone_size: once
v_call: TRBV28
cdr3_length: 14
d_call: TRBD1
j_call: TRBJ2-3
cdr3_nt: TGTGCCAGCCATGGGACAGGCTATCGGGATACGCAGTATTTT
cdr3_aa: CASHGTGYRDTQYF

clone_size: .
v_call: TRBV18
cdr3_length: 15
d_call: .
j_call: TRBJ1-6
cdr3_nt: TGTGCCAGCTCACCACTCCGATTGCCGGATTCACCCCTCCACTTT
cdr3_aa: CASSPLRLPDSPLHF

clone_size: few
v_call: TRBV2
cdr3_length: 13
d_call: .
j_call: TRBJ1-2
cdr3_nt: TGTGCCAGCAGTAAGGAGGGAAACTATGGCTACACCTTC
cdr3_aa: CASSKEGNYGYTF

clone_size: .
v_call: TRBV5-1
cdr3_length: 15
d_call: .
j_call: TRBJ2-3
cdr3_nt: TGCGCCAGCAGCTTGGCTGGGCACCTCACAGATACGCAGTATTTT
cdr3_aa: CASSLAGHLTDTQYF

clone_size: .
v_call: TRBV5-1
cdr3_length: 16
d_call: .
j_call: TRBJ2-1
cdr3_nt: TGCGCCAGCAGCTTTTACGGGAGTACATCCTACAATGAGCAGTTCTTC
cdr3_aa: CASSFYGSTSYNEQFF

clone_size: .
v_call: TRBV20-1
cdr3_length: 11
d_call: TRBD1
j_call: TRBJ2-7
cdr3_nt: TGCAGCGGACAGGGGTCCTACGAGCAGTACTTC
cdr3_aa: CSGQGSYEQYF

clone_size: once
v_call: TRBV11-2
cdr3_length: 14
d_call: .
j_call: TRBJ2-7
cdr3_nt: TGTGCCAGCAGCCTCGGCCAGGATTTGGGCGAGCAGTACTTC
cdr3_aa: CASSLGQDLGEQYF

clone_size: .
v_call: TRBV6-5
cdr3_length: 14
d_call: TRBD1
j_call: TRBJ1-2
cdr3_nt: TGTGCCAGCAGAACCGGGACAGGGGTCTATGGCTACACCTTC
cdr3_aa: CASRTGTGVYGYTF

clone_size: .
v_call: TRBV12-3/TRBV12-4
cdr3_length: 13
d_call: .
j_call: TRBJ2-7
cdr3_nt: TGTGCCAGCAGTTTGGGCAGAGCCTACGAGCAGTACTTC
cdr3_aa: CASSLGRAYEQYF

clone_size: .
v_call: TRBV27
cdr3_length: 16
d_call: .
j_call: TRBJ2-3
cdr3_nt: TGTGCCAGCAGTGAGGGACTGTTCACTAGCACAGATACGCAGTATTTT
cdr3_aa: CASSEGLFTSTDTQYF

clone_size: .
v_call: TRBV7-9
cdr3_length: 15
d_call: TRBD2
j_call: TRBJ2-7
cdr3_nt: TGTGCCAGCACCGGGGGAGGGACTACTAGTTACGAGCAGTACTTC
cdr3_aa: CASTGGGTTSYEQYF

clone_size: once
v_call: TRBV29-1
cdr3_length: 11
d_call: .
j_call: TRBJ1-1
cdr3_nt: TGCAGCATAAGACGGGGCACTGAAGCTTTCTTT
cdr3_aa: CSIRRGTEAFF

clone_size: .
v_call: TRBV21-1
cdr3_length: 14
d_call: .
j_call: TRBJ2-2
cdr3_nt: TGTGCCAAGACCAGGGCCCGGGACACCGGGGAGCTGTTTTTT
cdr3_aa: CAKTRARDTGELFF

clone_size: .
v_call: TRBV27
cdr3_length: 19
d_call: .
j_call: TRBJ2-7
cdr3_nt: TGTGCCAGCAGCTTAACAGGGTACAGTCTGGGGCTGGAGGACTACGAGCAGTACTTC
cdr3_aa: CASSLTGYSLGLEDYEQYF

clone_size: .
v_call: TRBV2
cdr3_length: 13
d_call: TRBD2
j_call: TRBJ2-1
cdr3_nt: TGTGCCAGCCATCGGACTAGTCCCAATGAGCAGTTCTTC
cdr3_aa: CASHRTSPNEQFF

clone_size: .
v_call: TRBV5-1
cdr3_length: 14
d_call: .
j_call: TRBJ2-5
cdr3_nt: TGCGCCAGCAGCTCCGTGGGGACTTACAGGGGCCAGTACTTC
cdr3_aa: CASSSVGTYRGQYF

clone_size: .
v_call: TRBV18
cdr3_length: 15
d_call: TRBD1
j_call: TRBJ2-7
cdr3_nt: TGTGCCAGCTCACCACAAGGGACAGGGGGCGACGAGCAGTACTTC
cdr3_aa: CASSPQGTGGDEQYF

clone_size: once
v_call: TRBV3-1/TRBV3-2
cdr3_length: 13
d_call: .
j_call: TRBJ1-5
cdr3_nt: TGTGCCAGCAGCCAAGCGGGAAATCAGCCCCAGCATTTT
cdr3_aa: CASSQAGNQPQHF

clone_size: .
v_call: TRBV28
cdr3_length: 14
d_call: TRBD1
j_call: TRBJ2-7
cdr3_nt: TGTGCCAGCAGGAATCCGGGACAGGGACGCGAGCAGTACTTC
cdr3_aa: CASRNPGQGREQYF

clone_size: .
v_call: TRBV30
cdr3_length: 16
d_call: TRBD2
j_call: TRBJ2-3
cdr3_nt: TGTGCCTGGAGTGTCCTCTTTCGCGGGAGTACAGATACGCAGTATTTT
cdr3_aa: CAWSVLFRGSTDTQYF

clone_size: .
v_call: TRBV27
cdr3_length: 13
d_call: .
j_call: TRBJ1-2
cdr3_nt: TGTGCCAGCAGTTTGAGGGCGGGGTATGGCTACACCTTC
cdr3_aa: CASSLRAGYGYTF